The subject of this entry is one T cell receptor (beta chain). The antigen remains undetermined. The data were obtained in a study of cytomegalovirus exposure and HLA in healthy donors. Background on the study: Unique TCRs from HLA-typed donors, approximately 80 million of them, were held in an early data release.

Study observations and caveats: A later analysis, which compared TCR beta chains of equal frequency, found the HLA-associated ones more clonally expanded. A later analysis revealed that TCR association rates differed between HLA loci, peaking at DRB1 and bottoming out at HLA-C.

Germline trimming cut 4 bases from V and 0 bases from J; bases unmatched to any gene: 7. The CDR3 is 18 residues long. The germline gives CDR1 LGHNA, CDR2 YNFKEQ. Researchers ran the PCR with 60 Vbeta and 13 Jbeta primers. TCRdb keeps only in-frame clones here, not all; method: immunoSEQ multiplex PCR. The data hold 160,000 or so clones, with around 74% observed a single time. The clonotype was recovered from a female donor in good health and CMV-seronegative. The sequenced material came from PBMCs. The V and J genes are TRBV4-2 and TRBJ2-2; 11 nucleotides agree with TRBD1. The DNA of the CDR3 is TGTGCCAGCAGCCCTCGGACAGGGGGCGCCCCGAACACCGGGGAGCTGTTTTTT. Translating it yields CASSPRTGGAPNTGELFF.